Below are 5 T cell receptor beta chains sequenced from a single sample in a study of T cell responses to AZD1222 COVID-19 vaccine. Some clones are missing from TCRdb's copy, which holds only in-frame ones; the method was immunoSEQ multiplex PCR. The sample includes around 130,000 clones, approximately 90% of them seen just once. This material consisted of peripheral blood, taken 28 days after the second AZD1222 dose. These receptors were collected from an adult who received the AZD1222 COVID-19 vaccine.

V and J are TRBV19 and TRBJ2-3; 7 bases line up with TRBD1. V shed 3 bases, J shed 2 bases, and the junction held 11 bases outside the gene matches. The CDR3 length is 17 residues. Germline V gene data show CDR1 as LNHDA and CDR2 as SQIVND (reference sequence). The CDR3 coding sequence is TGTGCCAGTAGTATTTGGGTACGAGGGGGCCCCACAGATACGCAGTATTTT. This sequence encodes CASSIWVRGGPTDTQYF. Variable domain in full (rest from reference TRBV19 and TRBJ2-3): DGGITQSPKYLFRKEGQNVTLSCEQNLNHDAMYWYRQDPGQGLRLIYYSQIVNDFQKGDIAEGYSVSREKKESFPLTVTSAQKNPTAFYLCASSIWVRGGPTDTQYFGPGTRLTVL.

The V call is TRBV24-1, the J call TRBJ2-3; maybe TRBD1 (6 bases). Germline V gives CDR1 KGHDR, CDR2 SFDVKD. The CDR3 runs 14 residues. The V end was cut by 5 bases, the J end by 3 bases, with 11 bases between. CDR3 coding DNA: TGTGCCACCAGTGCCGGGCAGGGGACAGATACGCAGTATTTT. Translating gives CATSAGQGTDTQYF.

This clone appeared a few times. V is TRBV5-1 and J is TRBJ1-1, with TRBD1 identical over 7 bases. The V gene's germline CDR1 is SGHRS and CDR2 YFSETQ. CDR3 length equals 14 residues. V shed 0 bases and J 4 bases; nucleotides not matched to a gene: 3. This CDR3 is CASSLDRGGTEAFF. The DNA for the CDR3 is TGCGCCAGCAGCTTGGACAGGGGAGGCACTGAAGCTTTCTTT.

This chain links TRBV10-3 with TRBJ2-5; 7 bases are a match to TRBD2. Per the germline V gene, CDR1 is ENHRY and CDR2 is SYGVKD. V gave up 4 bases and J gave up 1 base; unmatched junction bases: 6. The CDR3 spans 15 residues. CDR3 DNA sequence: TGTGCCATCAGTGGGGCGGGAGACGGCCAAGAGACCCAGTACTTC. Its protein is CAISGAGDGQETQYF.

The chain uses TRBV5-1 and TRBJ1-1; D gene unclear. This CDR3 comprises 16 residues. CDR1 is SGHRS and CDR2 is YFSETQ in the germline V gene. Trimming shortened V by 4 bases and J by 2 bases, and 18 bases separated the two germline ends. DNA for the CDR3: TGCGCCAGCAGCCCCCAAGAGGGCAGCCAAAACACTGAAGCTTTCTTT. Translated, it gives CASSPQEGSQNTEAFF. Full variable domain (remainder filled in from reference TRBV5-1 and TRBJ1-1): KAGVTQTPRYLIKTRGQQVTLSCSPISGHRSVSWYQQTPGQGLQFLFEYFSETQRNKGNFPGRFSGRQFSNSRSEMNVSTLELGDSALYLCASSPQEGSQNTEAFFGQGTRLTVV.